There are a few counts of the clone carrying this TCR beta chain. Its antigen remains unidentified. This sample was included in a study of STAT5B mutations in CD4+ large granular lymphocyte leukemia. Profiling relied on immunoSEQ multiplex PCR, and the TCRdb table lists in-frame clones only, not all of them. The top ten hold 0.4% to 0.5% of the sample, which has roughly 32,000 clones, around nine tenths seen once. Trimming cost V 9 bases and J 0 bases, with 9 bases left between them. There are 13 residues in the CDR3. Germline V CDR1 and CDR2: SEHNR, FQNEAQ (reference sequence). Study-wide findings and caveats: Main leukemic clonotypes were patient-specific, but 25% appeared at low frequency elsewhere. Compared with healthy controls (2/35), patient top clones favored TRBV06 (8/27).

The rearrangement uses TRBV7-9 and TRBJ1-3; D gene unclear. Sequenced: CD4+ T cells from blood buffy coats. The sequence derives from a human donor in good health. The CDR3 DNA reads TGTGCCAGTATGGAGGCCTCTGGAAACACCATATATTTT. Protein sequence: CASMEASGNTIYF.